This passage covers 14 T cell receptor beta chains from one sample sequenced in a study of blood T cell repertoires in COVID-19. Clones were read by immunoSEQ multiplex PCR, and TCRdb kept only the in-frame ones, dropping some. The data show around 200,000 clones, with 88% seen just once and less than 0.75% held by the top ten. The source material was peripheral blood. The source of these receptors is a man aged 40-49 years with acute or convalescent COVID-19.

The rearrangement uses TRBV6-5 and TRBJ2-7; TRBD1 agrees at 8 bases. This CDR3 has 15 residues. From germline, CDR1 is MNHEY and CDR2 SVGAGI. J was trimmed by 2 bases and V by 8 bases; bases with no gene match: 11. The DNA for the CDR3 is TGTGCCAGCGTCGTAGGCGGGACAGGTGCCTACGAGCAGTACTTC. It specifies CASVVGGTGAYEQYF.

J is TRBJ1-5 and V is TRBV7-2, with a weak D call TRBD1 (6 bases). The CDR3 consists of 14 residues. Germline CDR1 SGHTA, CDR2 FQGNSA. Trimming pared 5 bases from V and 4 bases from J, leaving 12 bases between. DNA of the CDR3: TGTGCCAGCAGCCGTGGGACAAGTAATCAGCCCCAGCATTTT. It codes for CASSRGTSNQPQHF.

J is TRBJ2-7 and V is TRBV5-1, with D hard to call. The length of the CDR3 is 14 residues. Germline loops: CDR1 SGHRS, CDR2 YFSETQ. Trimming shortened V by 4 bases and J by 2 bases, and 13 bases separated the two germline ends. CDR3 in DNA: TGCGCCAGCAGCCTTGACAATCCACCCTACGAGCAGTACTTC. Translated, it gives CASSLDNPPYEQYF.

The V and J genes are TRBV7-9 and TRBJ2-7; D is possibly TRBD2 (6 bases). In germline, CDR1 is SEHNR, CDR2 FQNEAQ (reference sequence). This CDR3 is 13 amino acids long. Trimming pared 2 bases from V and 9 bases from J, leaving 14 bases between. The CDR3 sequence is CASSLIGLGGQYF. The CDR3 nucleotides are TGTGCCAGCAGCTTAATTGGTTTGGGAGGGCAGTACTTC. Looking up the rest from reference TRBV7-9 and TRBJ2-7 gives the full variable domain: DTGVSQNPRHKITKRGQNVTFRCDPISEHNRLYWYRQTLGQGPEFLTYFQNEAQLEKSRLLSDRFSAERPKGSFSTLEIQRTEQGDSAMYLCASSLIGLGGQYFGPGTRLTVT.

The V gene is TRBV5-1, the J gene TRBJ2-7; D possibly corresponds to TRBD1 (6 bases). The CDR3 loop spans 16 amino acids. Germline V gene sequence: CDR1 SGHRS, CDR2 YFSETQ. V gave up 4 bases and J gave up 3 bases, with 20 bases separating them. Here the CDR3 DNA reads TGCGCCAGCAGCATCACCCCGGGACAAAGCAGCTACGAGCAGTACTTC. Its protein is CASSITPGQSSYEQYF.

The chain employs TRBV7-9 and TRBJ2-3, with 9 positions matching TRBD2. The CDR3 runs 16 residues. V shed 5 bases and J 1 base; nucleotides not matched to a gene: 7. CDR1 is SEHNR, CDR2 FQNEAQ, per germline (reference sequence). As DNA, the CDR3 is TGTGCCAGCAGCACTCTTAGCGGGAGTGGCACAGATACGCAGTATTTT. Translated: CASSTLSGSGTDTQYF.

The chain carries TRBV30 and TRBJ1-1; D not resolved. In germline, CDR1 is GTSNPN, CDR2 SVGIG (reference sequence). The CDR3 sequence is 13 residues long. V dropped 1 base and J dropped 2 bases, with 8 bases sitting between them. CDR3 coding DNA: TGTGCCTGGAGTGGGGCCCCTAACACTGAAGCTTTCTTT. This sequence encodes CAWSGAPNTEAFF.

The chain is built from TRBV28 and TRBJ1-2, with a possible D match to TRBD1 (6 bases). V lost 7 bases and J lost 0, with 12 bases in between. There are 14 residues in the CDR3. Germline V lookup: CDR1 MDHEN, CDR2 SYDVKM. The CDR3 DNA reads TGTGCCAGCACAGGGGAAGGAGCTAACTATGGCTACACCTTC. Translated: CASTGEGANYGYTF.

This chain uses TRBV7-2 with TRBJ1-2; a possible D gene is TRBD1 (6 bases). From germline, CDR1 is SGHTA and CDR2 FQGNSA. This CDR3 contains 14 residues. V was shortened by 5 bases and J by 5 bases, with 15 bases between the two germline ends. The CDR3 region has the DNA TGTGCCAGCAGCAAACAGGGAGAGTTGTATGGCTACACCTTC. It translates to CASSKQGELYGYTF.

This clone was picked up one time. V is TRBV28 and J is TRBJ2-7; no clear D gene. Germline V gene lookup returns CDR1 MDHEN and CDR2 SYDVKM. Trimming shortened V by 6 bases and J by 2 bases, and 11 bases separated the two germline ends. The CDR3 has 13 residues. CDR3 sequence (DNA): TGTGCCAGCAGCCAAATTCGGGCCTACGAGCAGTACTTC. Amino acid sequence: CASSQIRAYEQYF. Supplemented by reference TRBV28 and TRBJ2-7, the full variable domain reads DVKVTQSSRYLVKRTGEKVFLECVQDMDHENMFWYRQDPGLGLRLIYFSYDVKMKEKGDIPEGYSVSREKKERFSLILESASTNQTSMYLCASSQIRAYEQYFGPGTRLTVT.

The chain employs TRBV6-5 and TRBJ1-2; the D is unclear. Trimming stripped 7 bases from V and 2 bases from J, with 11 bases between. The germline gives CDR1 MNHEY, CDR2 SVGAGI. The CDR3 extends over 13 amino acids. The CDR3 DNA sequence: TGTGCCAGCACCCCCGGAGAGAACTATGGCTACACCTTC. This sequence encodes CASTPGENYGYTF.

V gene TRBV24-1 combines with J gene TRBJ2-5; 7 bases match TRBD2. There are 16 residues in the CDR3. Germline CDR1 KGHDR, CDR2 SFDVKD. The V and J ends lost 0 bases and 4 bases, in that order; junction bases with no gene match: 7. The CDR3 DNA is TGTGCCACCAGTGATTTGCAGGCGGGAGCGGCAGAGACCCAGTACTTC. Translation gives CATSDLQAGAAETQYF.

The chain has TRBV10-3 and TRBJ1-2; no clear D. V was clipped by 10 bases and J by 6 bases, with 9 bases between them. CDR3 length: 10 amino acids. Germline V gene data show CDR1 as ENHRY and CDR2 as SYGVKD. In DNA form, the CDR3 reads TGTGCCACCTACTTGAATGGCTACACCTTC. Protein: CATYLNGYTF.

The rearrangement uses TRBV30 and TRBJ2-5, with TRBD2 as a possible D gene (5 bases). V was pared by 1 base and J by 4 bases, with 13 bases between. The CDR3 extends over 14 amino acids. Looked up from germline, CDR1 is GTSNPN and CDR2 is SVGIG (reference sequence). The CDR3 spells CAWSESGFGETQYF. Here the CDR3 DNA reads TGTGCCTGGAGTGAATCGGGGTTTGGAGAGACCCAGTACTTC.